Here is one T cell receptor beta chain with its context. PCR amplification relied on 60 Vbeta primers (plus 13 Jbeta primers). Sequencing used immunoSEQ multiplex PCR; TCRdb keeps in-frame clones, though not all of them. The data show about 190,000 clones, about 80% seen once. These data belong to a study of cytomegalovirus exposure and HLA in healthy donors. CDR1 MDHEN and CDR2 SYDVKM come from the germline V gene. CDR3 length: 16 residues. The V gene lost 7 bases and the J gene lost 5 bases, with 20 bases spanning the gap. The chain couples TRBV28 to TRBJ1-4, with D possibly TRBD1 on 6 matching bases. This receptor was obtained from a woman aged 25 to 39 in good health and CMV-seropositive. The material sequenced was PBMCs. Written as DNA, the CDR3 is TGTGCCAGCACCCTAGGGGGAGGGGACCGCAATGAAAAACTGTTTTTT. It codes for CASTLGGGDRNEKLFF.